This record concerns one T cell receptor (beta chain) sequence. Germline V gives CDR1 SGHTA, CDR2 FQGNSA. Trimming stripped 1 base from V and 4 bases from J, with 13 bases between. The CDR3 loop spans 15 amino acids. Profiling relied on immunoSEQ multiplex PCR, and the TCRdb table lists in-frame clones only, not all of them. The data contain some 39,000 clones, approximately 90% of them singletons. The entry originates in a study of T cell changes during pregnancy in multiple sclerosis. Here the sequenced sample was CD4+ T cells from peripheral blood mononuclear cells, taken in the second trimester of pregnancy. The rearrangement links TRBV7-2 to TRBJ1-1; D gene unclear. The TCR originated in a female donor in good health, enrolled as a control in a pregnancy study. The DNA for the CDR3 is TGTGCCAGCAGCTTAGAATTCTCGCGAGGCACTGAAGCTTTCTTT. It encodes CASSLEFSRGTEAFF.